Following are 11 T cell receptor beta chains from one sample sequenced in a study of T cell repertoires in cytomegalovirus infection (dated 2019 in TCRdb). Their antigens are not known. The data were produced on an Illumina HiSeq 1500. TCRdb took the public reads, trimmed them with fastp at Q25, ran MiXCR for clone calling and kept in-frame beta chains. Merged by CDR3 protein, the rows form single entries marked with the most common genes and DNA. This sample holds some 920,000 distinct CDR3 sequences; more than 25% were observed only once. Jointly, the top ten make up 11% to 15% of the sample. The label giving this sample's treatment or condition can be read as: in vitro stimulation with specific CMV peptide epitopes to enrich CMV-specific T cells. The sequencing here drew on cultured CD8+ T cells from PBMCs, taken from culture after CMV antigen stimulation. These receptors all come from a human donor in good health (CMV status not recorded). Some clones in this sample may be carry-over from other donors' samples.

The chain recombines TRBV12-3 or TRBV12-4 with TRBJ1-1; a weak D match, TRBD1 (6 bases). The CDR3 is made up of 14 amino acids. The V end was cut by 5 bases, the J end by 0 bases, with 10 bases between. The CDR3 DNA follows: TGTGCCAGCAGTGTGACAGGTATGAACACTGAAGCTTTCTTT. Translating it yields CASSVTGMNTEAFF.

Details on this clonotype: Being one base from a much bigger clone, this may be a read error. This chain connects TRBV7-3 to TRBJ2-7; 7 positions agree with TRBD1. CDR3 size: 14 residues. J lost 1 base, V lost 5 bases, and 5 bases had no gene match. The germline V gene encodes CDR1 SGHTA and CDR2 FQGTGA. CDR3 in amino acids: CASSDKDRSYEQYF. The CDR3 nucleotides are TGTGCCAGCAGCGACAAGGACAGGTCCTACGAGCAGTACTTC.

This clonotype was found a few times. This chain joins TRBV28 and TRBJ1-2; 8 nucleotides agree with TRBD1. The CDR3 is 14 amino acids. The trim removed 6 bases at V and 1 base at J, leaving 4 bases unmatched. Germline CDR1 and CDR2: MDHEN and SYDVKM. The CDR3 bases are TGTGCCAGCAGGGACAGGGAAAATAACTATGGCTACACCTTC. It encodes CASRDRENNYGYTF.

The chain joins TRBV5-5 to TRBJ1-2; perhaps TRBD1 as D (5 bases). The CDR3 length is 13 residues. Trimming pared 0 bases from V and 6 bases from J, leaving 9 bases between. The germline CDR1 and CDR2 sequences are SGHKS and YYEKEE (reference sequence). The CDR3 loop reads CASSLVRGDGYTF. The CDR3 coding sequence is TGTGCCAGCAGCTTGGTGCGGGGCGATGGCTACACCTTC.

This clonotype was seen at least ten times. J is TRBJ2-3 and V is TRBV7-2; no firm D call. V was cut by 2 bases and J by 3 bases, with 15 bases left in between. This CDR3 has 16 amino acids. The germline gives CDR1 SGHTA, CDR2 FQGNSA. The CDR3 bases are TGTGCCAGCAGCTTAATGAATGGACCTCCGACAGATACGCAGTATTTT. Translation: CASSLMNGPPTDTQYF.

The rearrangement joins TRBV5-4 to TRBJ2-7; 8 nucleotides line up with TRBD1. The CDR3 totals 15 residues. Germline loops: CDR1 SGHNT, CDR2 YYREEE (reference sequence). After removal of 5 bases from V and 2 bases from J, the junction contained 9 bases not matched to a gene. CDR3 sequence reads: CASRQTGEFPYEQYF. The DNA of the CDR3 is TGTGCCAGCAGACAGACAGGGGAGTTCCCCTACGAGCAGTACTTC.

This clonotype has only a few counts. The chain has TRBV6-2 or TRBV6-3 and TRBJ1-1; a possible D gene is TRBD1 (5 bases). The V end was cut by 0 bases, the J end by 3 bases, with 11 bases between. CDR1 MNHEY and CDR2 SVGEGT come from the germline V gene. The CDR3 extends over 15 amino acids. The CDR3 bases are TGTGCCAGCAGTTACTCTACAGGAGTGCACACTGAAGCTTTCTTT. This codes for CASSYSTGVHTEAFF.

This clonotype was counted a few times. The CDR3 here is CASSLTRDPNQPQHF. In DNA form, the CDR3 reads TGTGCCAGCAGCCTCACGCGGGACCCCAATCAGCCCCAGCATTTT. The chain recombines TRBV7-9 with TRBJ1-5; weak D call: TRBD1 (5 bases). With 5 bases removed from V and 3 bases from J, the gap between germline ends came to 14 bases. Germline CDR1 is SEHNR and CDR2 is FQNEAQ (reference sequence). This CDR3 is built from 15 residues.

The chain is built from TRBV12-3 or TRBV12-4 and TRBJ1-1; weak D call: TRBD1 (6 bases). The CDR3 covers 16 residues. V gave up 3 bases and J gave up 10 bases, with 24 bases separating them. CDR3 in DNA: TGTGCCAGCAGTTTTCCATATAGGGACAAACTTCTTCCAGCTTTCTTT. Its translation: CASSFPYRDKLLPAFF.

The V and J genes are TRBV12-3 or TRBV12-4 and TRBJ2-1; possibly TRBD2 for D (5 bases). Trimming cost V 5 bases and J 8 bases, with 19 bases left between them. The CDR3 extends over 15 amino acids. In nucleotides, the CDR3 is TGTGCCAGCAGTCTCCGGGAATTGGGGATCGATGAGCAGTTCTTC. Protein sequence: CASSLRELGIDEQFF.

This clonotype was seen only a few times. J is TRBJ1-5 and V is TRBV12-3 or TRBV12-4; D is uncertain. CDR3 length equals 15 residues. V was trimmed by 5 bases and J by 3 bases, leaving 14 bases between them. The CDR3, as DNA: TGTGCCAGCAGTCCTGCCGACTCTCTCAATCAGCCCCAGCATTTT. Translating it yields CASSPADSLNQPQHF.